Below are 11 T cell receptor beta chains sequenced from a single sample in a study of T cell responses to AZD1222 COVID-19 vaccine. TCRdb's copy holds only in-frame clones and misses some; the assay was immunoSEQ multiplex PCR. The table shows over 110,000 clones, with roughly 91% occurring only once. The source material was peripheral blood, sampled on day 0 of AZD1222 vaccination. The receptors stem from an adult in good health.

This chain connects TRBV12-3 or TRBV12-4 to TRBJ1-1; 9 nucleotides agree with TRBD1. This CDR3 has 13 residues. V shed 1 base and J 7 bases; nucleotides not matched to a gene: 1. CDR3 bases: TGTGCCAGCAGTTTAGACAGGGGGCGTGAAGCTTTCTTT. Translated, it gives CASSLDRGREAFF.

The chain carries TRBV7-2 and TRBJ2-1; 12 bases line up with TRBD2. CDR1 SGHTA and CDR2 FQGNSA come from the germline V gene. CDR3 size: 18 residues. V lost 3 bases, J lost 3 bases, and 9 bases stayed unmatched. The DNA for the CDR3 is TGTGCCAGCAGCTTGGGGCGACTAGCGGGAGATCTCTACAATGAGCAGTTCTTC. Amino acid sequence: CASSLGRLAGDLYNEQFF.

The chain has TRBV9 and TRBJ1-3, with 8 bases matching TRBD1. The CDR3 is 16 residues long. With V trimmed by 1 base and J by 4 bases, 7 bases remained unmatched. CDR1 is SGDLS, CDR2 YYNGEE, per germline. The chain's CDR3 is CASSVRTGRGGNTIYF. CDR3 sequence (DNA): TGTGCCAGCAGCGTAAGGACAGGGCGAGGAGGAAACACCATATATTTT.

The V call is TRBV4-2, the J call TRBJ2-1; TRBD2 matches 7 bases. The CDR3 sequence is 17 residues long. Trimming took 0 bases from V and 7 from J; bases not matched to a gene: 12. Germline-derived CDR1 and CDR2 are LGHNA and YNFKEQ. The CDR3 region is CASSQEGGSGTRNEQFF. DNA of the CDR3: TGTGCCAGCAGCCAAGAAGGCGGCAGCGGGACTCGAAATGAGCAGTTCTTC.

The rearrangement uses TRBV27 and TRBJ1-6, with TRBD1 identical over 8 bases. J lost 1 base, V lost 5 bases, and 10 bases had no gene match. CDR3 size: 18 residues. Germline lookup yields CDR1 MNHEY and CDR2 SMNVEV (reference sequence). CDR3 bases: TGTGCCAGCAGTGGCTCTCGGACAGGGACATCCTATAATTCACCCCTCCACTTT. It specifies CASSGSRTGTSYNSPLHF.

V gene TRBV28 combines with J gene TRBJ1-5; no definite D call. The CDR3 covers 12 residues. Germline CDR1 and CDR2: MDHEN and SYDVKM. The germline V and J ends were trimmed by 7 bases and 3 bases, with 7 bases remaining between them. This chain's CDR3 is CASIFYNQPQHF. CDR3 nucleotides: TGTGCCAGCATCTTTTACAATCAGCCCCAGCATTTT.

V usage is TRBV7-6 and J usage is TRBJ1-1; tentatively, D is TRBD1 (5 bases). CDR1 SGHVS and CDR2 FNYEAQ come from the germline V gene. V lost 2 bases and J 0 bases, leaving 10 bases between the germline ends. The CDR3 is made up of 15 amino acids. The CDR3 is CASSLRSGMNTEAFF. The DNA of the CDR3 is TGTGCCAGCAGCTTACGGTCAGGGATGAACACTGAAGCTTTCTTT.

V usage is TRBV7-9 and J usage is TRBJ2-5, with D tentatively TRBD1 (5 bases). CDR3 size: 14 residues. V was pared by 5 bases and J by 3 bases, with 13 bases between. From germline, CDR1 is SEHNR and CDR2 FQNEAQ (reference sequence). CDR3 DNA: TGTGCCAGCAGCCCAATGGGCAGGGAAGAGACCCAGTACTTC. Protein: CASSPMGREETQYF.

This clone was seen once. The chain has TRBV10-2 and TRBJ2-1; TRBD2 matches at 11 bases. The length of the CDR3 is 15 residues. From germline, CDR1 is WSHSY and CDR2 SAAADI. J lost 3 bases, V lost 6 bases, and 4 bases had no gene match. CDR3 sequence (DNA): TGCGCCAGCAGGGCTAGCGGGGGGTACTACAATGAGCAGTTCTTC. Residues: CASRASGGYYNEQFF.

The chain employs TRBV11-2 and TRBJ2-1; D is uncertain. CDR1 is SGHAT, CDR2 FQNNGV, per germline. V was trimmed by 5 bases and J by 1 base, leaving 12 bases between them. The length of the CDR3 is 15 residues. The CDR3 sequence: CASSPLTDSYNEQFF. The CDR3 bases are TGTGCCAGCAGCCCCCTCACAGATTCCTACAATGAGCAGTTCTTC.

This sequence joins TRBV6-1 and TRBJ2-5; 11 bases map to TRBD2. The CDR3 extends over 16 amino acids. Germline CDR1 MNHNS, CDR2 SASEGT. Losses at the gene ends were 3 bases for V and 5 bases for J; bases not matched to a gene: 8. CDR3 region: CASSDYIAGGRETQYF. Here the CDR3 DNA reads TGTGCCAGCAGTGACTACATAGCGGGAGGGCGGGAGACCCAGTACTTC.